This T cell receptor beta chain was found in a study of blood T cell repertoires in COVID-19 (TCRdb year 2020). About the study as a whole: Samples covering the acute and convalescent phases of COVID-19 were provided by collaborators in the United States, Italy and Spain. The prospective study material was composed of cDNA or gDNA derived from T cells, B-cell-depleted T cells, or PBMCs. Deeply sampled blood TCRbeta repertoires from subjects exposed to, actively infected with, or recovered from COVID-19 were included in the dataset. The repertoires were released in a freely available public database meant as a resource for research on the immune response to SARS-CoV-2. Samples came from the ongoing ImmuneRACE study (first 160 participants) plus 1,254 subjects from 6 global collaborators. A de-identified subject ID, COVID-19 status, age in years and sex were almost always included in the sample metadata. HLA class I and class II types, where available, came from metadata supplied by the sample provider rather than from assay-based typing.

TCRbeta CDR3 regions were amplified from genomic DNA by means of the immunoSEQ Assay, a bias-controlled multiplex PCR. As for the authors' bioinformatics: Within the assay, amplification of reference gene primers was used to estimate how many nucleated cells each sample contained. To quantify the absolute abundance of each unique TCRbeta CDR3 rearrangement, sequence reads were collapsed and filtered. For each sample, productive Simpson clonality was calculated by taking the square root of Simpson's diversity index across productive rearrangements. TCRdb limited this immuneACCESS table to in-frame rearrangements with V and J called. A share of clones is missing; checked studies link under half to unresolved V genes, and the rest is unexplained. Clonal size and the V and J genes are those of that table, whereas D and trimming came from the DNA. Counted in this sample were 240,000 or so clones; around 90% of them appeared once. The ten largest clones capture about 1% of the sample.

A word on this clone: The clone's antigen remains unknown. No much larger clonotype is one base removed from it; base qualities were not supplied.

The paper's findings and limits, for the study overall: How much clinical and demographic metadata was included differed by source and by participant, and the metadata was provided uncurated.

In the prospective study, participants were roughly 18 to 95 years old, resided in approximately 25 geographic areas of the United States, and were enrolled through a virtual design. In the prospective study, cohorts were assigned on the basis of participant-reported clinical history obtained from a screening survey and a study questionnaire. Exposed participants had been in contact, within 2 weeks of entering the study, with a person who had a PCR-confirmed or clinician-diagnosed case of COVID-19. Each participant in the prospective study had whole blood, serum and a nasopharyngeal or oropharyngeal swab collected by mobile phlebotomists. Additional blood draws and questionnaires over an approximately 2-month period could optionally be provided by prospective study participants. Blood samples from the prospective study were shipped frozen or at room temperature prior to DNA extraction. CDR1 SQVTM and CDR2 ANQGSEA are derived from the germline V gene. From V the trimming removes 6 bases and from J it removes 1 base, while the gene matches leave 7 bases of the junction unaccounted for. Reading from cysteine to phenylalanine, the CDR3 counts 17 amino acids. This entry keeps only the CDR3 DNA: 51 bases, framed from base 1.

The sequence links TRBV29-1 to TRBJ2-1, with 15 junctional bases fitting TRBD2. The receptor's source is a man aged 50 to 60 who had been exposed to COVID-19. The sample taken for sequencing was PBMCs or T cells enriched from blood (not recorded which). The CDR3: CSVTGTSGGISYNEQFF. The nucleotides read TGCAGCGTCACCGGGACTAGCGGGGGGATTTCCTACAATGAGCAGTTCTTC.